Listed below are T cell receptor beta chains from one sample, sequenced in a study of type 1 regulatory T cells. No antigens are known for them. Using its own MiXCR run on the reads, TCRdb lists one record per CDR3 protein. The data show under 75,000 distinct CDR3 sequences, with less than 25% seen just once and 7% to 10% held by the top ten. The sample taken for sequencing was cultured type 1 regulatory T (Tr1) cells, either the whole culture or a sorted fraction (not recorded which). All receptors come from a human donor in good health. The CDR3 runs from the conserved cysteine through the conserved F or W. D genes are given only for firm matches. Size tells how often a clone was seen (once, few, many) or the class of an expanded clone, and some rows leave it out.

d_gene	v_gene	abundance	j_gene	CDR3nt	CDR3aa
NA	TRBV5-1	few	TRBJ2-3	TGCGCCAGCAGCTCAGGTCCCGCGCGGGCAGATACGCAGTATTTT	CASSSGPARADTQYF
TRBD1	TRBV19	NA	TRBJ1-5	TGTGCCAGTAGCCACACAGGGGGCTATCAGCCCCAGCATTTT	CASSHTGGYQPQHF
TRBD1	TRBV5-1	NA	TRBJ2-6	TGCGCCAGCAGTGACAGAGCTTCTCAGGGGGCTGGGGCCAACGTCCTGACTTTC	CASSDRASQGAGANVLTF
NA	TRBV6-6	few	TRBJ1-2	TGTGCCAGCACTTCACAGGGTTCCGGTGGCTACACCTTC	CASTSQGSGGYTF
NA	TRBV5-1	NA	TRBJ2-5	TGCGCCAGCAGTGACGGGAATGGGCAAGAGACCCAGTACTTC	CASSDGNGQETQYF
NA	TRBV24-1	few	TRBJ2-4	TGTGCCACCAGTGATCCAATCAAAAACATTCAGTACTTC	CATSDPIKNIQYF
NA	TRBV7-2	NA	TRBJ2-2	TGTGCCAGCAGCTTATTAGGCGCCGGGGAGCTGTTTTTT	CASSLLGAGELFF
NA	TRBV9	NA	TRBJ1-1	TGTGCCAGCAGCGTGCAGGGAATGACTGAAGCTTTCTTT	CASSVQGMTEAFF
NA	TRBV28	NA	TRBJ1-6	TGTGCCAGTACCGAGGGGACTCGATATAATTCACCCCTCCACTTT	CASTEGTRYNSPLHF
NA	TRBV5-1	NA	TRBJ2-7	TGCGCCAGCAGCCCCACCCTGTCCGGCGACGAGCAGTACTTC	CASSPTLSGDEQYF
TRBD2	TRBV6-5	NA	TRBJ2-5	TGTGCCAGCAGTTACGGTTCTCGCGGGAGGGGAGAGACCCAGTACTTC	CASSYGSRGRGETQYF
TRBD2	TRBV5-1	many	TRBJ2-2	TGCGCCAGCAGCTTGCCCGGACTAGCCTCCACCGGGGAGCTGTTTTTT	CASSLPGLASTGELFF
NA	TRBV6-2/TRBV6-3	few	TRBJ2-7	TGTGCCAGCAGTCCAGGACCCTCTCAAAGGGACGAGCAGTACTTC	CASSPGPSQRDEQYF
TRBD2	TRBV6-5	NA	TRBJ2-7	TGTGCCAGCAGTTATGATTCGGGAGGCACTCCCTACGAGCAGTACTTC	CASSYDSGGTPYEQYF
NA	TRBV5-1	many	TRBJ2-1	TGCGCCAGCAGCTTGGTCCCGGGGGCGAATGAGCAGTTCTTC	CASSLVPGANEQFF
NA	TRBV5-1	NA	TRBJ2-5	TGCGCCAGCAGCCCAAGGGGCGGAGAGGAGACCCAGTACTTC	CASSPRGGEETQYF
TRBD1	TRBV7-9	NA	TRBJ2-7	TGTGCCAGCAGCTTAAGAAGGACAGGGACCTACGAGCAGTACTTC	CASSLRRTGTYEQYF
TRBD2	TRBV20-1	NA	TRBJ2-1	TGCAGTGGAGGACTAGCGGGAGAGTATCAGTTCTTC	CSGGLAGEYQFF
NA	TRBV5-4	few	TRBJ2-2	TGTGCCAGCAGCTTGCGGAACACCGGGGAGCTGTTTTTT	CASSLRNTGELFF
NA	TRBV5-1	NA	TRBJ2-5	TGCGCCAGCAGCTTGGAACAGACCCAGTACTTC	CASSLEQTQYF
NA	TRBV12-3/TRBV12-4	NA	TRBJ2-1	TGTGCCAGCAGTTTAGGGGCAGGGCTGGTCCACAATGAGCAGTTCTTC	CASSLGAGLVHNEQFF
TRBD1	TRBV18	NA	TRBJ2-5	TGTGCCAGCTCACCACGGGACAGGGAAAGAGAGACCCAGTACTTC	CASSPRDRERETQYF
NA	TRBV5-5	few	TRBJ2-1	TGTGCAGGCAGCTTTTTGCAGGGTAGTGAGCAGTTCTTC	CAGSFLQGSEQFF
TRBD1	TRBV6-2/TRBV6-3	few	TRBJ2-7	TGTGCCAGCAAATTGACAGGGTTTTCCTACGAGCAGTACTTC	CASKLTGFSYEQYF
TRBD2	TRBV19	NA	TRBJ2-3	TGTGCCAGTAGTAGCCGCGCGGGAGGGTCCACAGATACGCAGTATTTT	CASSSRAGGSTDTQYF
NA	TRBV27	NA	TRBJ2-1	TGTGCCCCCCGGCAGGGTAAGGGGGACAATGAGCAGTTCTTC	CAPRQGKGDNEQFF
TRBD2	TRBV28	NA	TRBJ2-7	TGTGCCAGCAGTCACTTTGGACTAGCGGGAGGCTCGAGCTACGAGCAGTACTTC	CASSHFGLAGGSSYEQYF
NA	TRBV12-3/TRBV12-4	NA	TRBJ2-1	TGTGCCAGCAGTTTGGGGGGATCACCCAATGAGCAGTTCTTC	CASSLGGSPNEQFF
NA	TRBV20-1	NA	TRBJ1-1	TGCAGTGCTAGTTTATGGGAGAACACTGAAGCTTTCTTT	CSASLWENTEAFF
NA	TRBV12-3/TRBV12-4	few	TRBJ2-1	TGTGCCAGCAGTTTAGAAGGGAAAGTAGCCTACAATGAGCAGTTCTTC	CASSLEGKVAYNEQFF
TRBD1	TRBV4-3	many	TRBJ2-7	TGCGCCAGCAGCCAAGGCCCCGGGACAGGGGGATACGAGCAGTACTTC	CASSQGPGTGGYEQYF
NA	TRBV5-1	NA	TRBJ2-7	TGCGCCAGCAGCTTGGATCAGGTTCCCTACGAGCAGTACTTC	CASSLDQVPYEQYF
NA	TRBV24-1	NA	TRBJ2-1	TGTGCCACCAGTGATAATGGAGCCGGCATCCACAATGAGCAGTTCTTC	CATSDNGAGIHNEQFF
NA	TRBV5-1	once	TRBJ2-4	TGCGCCAGCAGCTTTAGGGGCGGCCAAAACATTCAGTACTTC	CASSFRGGQNIQYF
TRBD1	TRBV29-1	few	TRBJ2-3	TGCAGCGTCGTACCAGGGGGAAGCGCAGATACGCAGTATTTT	CSVVPGGSADTQYF
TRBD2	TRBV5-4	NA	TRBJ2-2	TGTGCCAGCAGCAGAGACGGGACTAGCGGGAGTGGCGGGGAGCTGTTTTTT	CASSRDGTSGSGGELFF
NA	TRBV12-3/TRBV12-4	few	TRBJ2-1	TGTGCCAGCAGCGGGCTGGGGTCTACGCTTGGGAATGAGCAGTTCTTC	CASSGLGSTLGNEQFF
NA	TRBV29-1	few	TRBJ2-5	TGCAGCGTTGAAACACAGCAAGAGACCCAGTACTTC	CSVETQQETQYF
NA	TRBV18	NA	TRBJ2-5	TGTGCCAGCTCACCAAACAGCCAAGAGACCCAGTACTTC	CASSPNSQETQYF
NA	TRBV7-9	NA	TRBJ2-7	TGTGCCAGCAGCCCCACCCTCGGGACGGTGACCTACGAGCAGTACTTC	CASSPTLGTVTYEQYF
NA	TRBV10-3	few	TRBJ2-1	TGTGCCAGCCAGGAAACCTACAATGAGCAGTTCTTC	CASQETYNEQFF